Only a few counts were recorded for the clone carrying this TCR beta chain. Its specificity is unknown. Germline V lookup: CDR1 LNHNV, CDR2 YYDKDF (reference sequence). Trimming took off 5 bases at V and 4 bases at J, with 11 bases between the two ends. The CDR3 sequence is 13 residues long. Relapses following autologous stem cell transplantation were seen in all patients, with brentuximab vedotin exposure varying. The sample originates from a study of PD-1 blockade in classical Hodgkin lymphoma. Broader study findings: Whereas CD4+ TCR diversity had risen significantly by C4D1, CD8+ TCR diversity had not. Repertoire differences have undefined causes, possibly disease activity or prior therapy. Newly diagnosed and completely responding patients shared comparable baseline diversity. TCR diversity at baseline was reported to be reduced in newly diagnosed patients relative to healthy donors.

Clones were sequenced by immunoSEQ multiplex PCR, and TCRdb holds only the in-frame ones, with some missing. The sample yields about 46,000 clones, around 72% seen once. This receptor was taken from a human donor with classical Hodgkin lymphoma. The chain links TRBV15 to TRBJ1-2; tentatively, D is TRBD1 (6 bases). The source material was peripheral blood mononuclear cells (PBMCs), sampled at baseline. The CDR3 region is CATSDQGGYGYTF. As DNA, the CDR3 is TGTGCCACCAGCGATCAAGGGGGCTATGGCTACACCTTC.